This T cell receptor beta chain is from a study of blood T cell repertoires in COVID-19. Study-level background: Spain, Italy and the United States supplied samples that represented acute and convalescent COVID-19. Nucleic acid was either cDNA or gDNA, and it came from T cells, B-cell-depleted T cells, or PBMCs.

Authors' processing steps: Amplified reference gene primers provided the basis for estimating nucleated cell counts. Sequencing used immunoSEQ multiplex PCR; TCRdb keeps in-frame clones, though not all of them. V and J calls and clone size come straight from that table; D and trimming were deduced from the DNA. The table has roughly 300,000 clones, more than 70% seen once. The V gene lost 7 bases and the J gene lost 0 bases, with 25 bases spanning the gap. The CDR3 spans 19 residues. CDR1 is SGHTA, CDR2 FQGNSA, per germline. Sequencing was carried out using peripheral blood. The receptor was derived from a man younger than 35 who had recovered from COVID-19. V gene TRBV7-2 combines with J gene TRBJ2-1, with D tentatively TRBD2 (7 bases). The chain's CDR3 is CASTLRSERGDNSYNEQFF. DNA for the CDR3: TGTGCCAGCACCCTGCGTTCAGAACGGGGGGACAACTCCTACAATGAGCAGTTCTTC.